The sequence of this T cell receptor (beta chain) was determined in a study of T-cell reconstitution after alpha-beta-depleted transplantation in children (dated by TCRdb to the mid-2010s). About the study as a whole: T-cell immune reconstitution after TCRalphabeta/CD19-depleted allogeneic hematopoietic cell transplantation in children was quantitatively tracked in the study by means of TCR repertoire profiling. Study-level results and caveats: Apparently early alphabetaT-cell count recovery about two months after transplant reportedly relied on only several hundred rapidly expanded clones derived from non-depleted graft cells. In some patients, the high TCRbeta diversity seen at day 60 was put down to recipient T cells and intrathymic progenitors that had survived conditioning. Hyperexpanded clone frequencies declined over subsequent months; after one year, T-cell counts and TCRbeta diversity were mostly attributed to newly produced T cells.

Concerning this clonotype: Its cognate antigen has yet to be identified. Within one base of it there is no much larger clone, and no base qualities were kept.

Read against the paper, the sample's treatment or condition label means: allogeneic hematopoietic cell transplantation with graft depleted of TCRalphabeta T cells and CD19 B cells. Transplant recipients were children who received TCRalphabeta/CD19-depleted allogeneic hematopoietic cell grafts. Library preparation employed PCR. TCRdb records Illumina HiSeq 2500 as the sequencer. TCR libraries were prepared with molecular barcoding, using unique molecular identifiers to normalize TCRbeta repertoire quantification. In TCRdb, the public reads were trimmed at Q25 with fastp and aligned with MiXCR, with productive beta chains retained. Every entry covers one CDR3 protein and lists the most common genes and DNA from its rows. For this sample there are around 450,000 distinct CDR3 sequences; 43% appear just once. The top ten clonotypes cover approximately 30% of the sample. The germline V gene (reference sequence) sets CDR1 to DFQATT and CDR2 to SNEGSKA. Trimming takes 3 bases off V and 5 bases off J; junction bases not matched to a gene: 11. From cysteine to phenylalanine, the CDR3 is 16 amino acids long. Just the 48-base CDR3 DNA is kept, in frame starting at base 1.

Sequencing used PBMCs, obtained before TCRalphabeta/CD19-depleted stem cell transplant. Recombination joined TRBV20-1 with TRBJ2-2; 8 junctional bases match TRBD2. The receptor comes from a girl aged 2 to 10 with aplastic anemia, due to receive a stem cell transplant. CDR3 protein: CSASVPGLDITGELFF. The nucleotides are TGCAGTGCTAGTGTTCCGGGACTAGACATAACCGGGGAGCTGTTTTTT.